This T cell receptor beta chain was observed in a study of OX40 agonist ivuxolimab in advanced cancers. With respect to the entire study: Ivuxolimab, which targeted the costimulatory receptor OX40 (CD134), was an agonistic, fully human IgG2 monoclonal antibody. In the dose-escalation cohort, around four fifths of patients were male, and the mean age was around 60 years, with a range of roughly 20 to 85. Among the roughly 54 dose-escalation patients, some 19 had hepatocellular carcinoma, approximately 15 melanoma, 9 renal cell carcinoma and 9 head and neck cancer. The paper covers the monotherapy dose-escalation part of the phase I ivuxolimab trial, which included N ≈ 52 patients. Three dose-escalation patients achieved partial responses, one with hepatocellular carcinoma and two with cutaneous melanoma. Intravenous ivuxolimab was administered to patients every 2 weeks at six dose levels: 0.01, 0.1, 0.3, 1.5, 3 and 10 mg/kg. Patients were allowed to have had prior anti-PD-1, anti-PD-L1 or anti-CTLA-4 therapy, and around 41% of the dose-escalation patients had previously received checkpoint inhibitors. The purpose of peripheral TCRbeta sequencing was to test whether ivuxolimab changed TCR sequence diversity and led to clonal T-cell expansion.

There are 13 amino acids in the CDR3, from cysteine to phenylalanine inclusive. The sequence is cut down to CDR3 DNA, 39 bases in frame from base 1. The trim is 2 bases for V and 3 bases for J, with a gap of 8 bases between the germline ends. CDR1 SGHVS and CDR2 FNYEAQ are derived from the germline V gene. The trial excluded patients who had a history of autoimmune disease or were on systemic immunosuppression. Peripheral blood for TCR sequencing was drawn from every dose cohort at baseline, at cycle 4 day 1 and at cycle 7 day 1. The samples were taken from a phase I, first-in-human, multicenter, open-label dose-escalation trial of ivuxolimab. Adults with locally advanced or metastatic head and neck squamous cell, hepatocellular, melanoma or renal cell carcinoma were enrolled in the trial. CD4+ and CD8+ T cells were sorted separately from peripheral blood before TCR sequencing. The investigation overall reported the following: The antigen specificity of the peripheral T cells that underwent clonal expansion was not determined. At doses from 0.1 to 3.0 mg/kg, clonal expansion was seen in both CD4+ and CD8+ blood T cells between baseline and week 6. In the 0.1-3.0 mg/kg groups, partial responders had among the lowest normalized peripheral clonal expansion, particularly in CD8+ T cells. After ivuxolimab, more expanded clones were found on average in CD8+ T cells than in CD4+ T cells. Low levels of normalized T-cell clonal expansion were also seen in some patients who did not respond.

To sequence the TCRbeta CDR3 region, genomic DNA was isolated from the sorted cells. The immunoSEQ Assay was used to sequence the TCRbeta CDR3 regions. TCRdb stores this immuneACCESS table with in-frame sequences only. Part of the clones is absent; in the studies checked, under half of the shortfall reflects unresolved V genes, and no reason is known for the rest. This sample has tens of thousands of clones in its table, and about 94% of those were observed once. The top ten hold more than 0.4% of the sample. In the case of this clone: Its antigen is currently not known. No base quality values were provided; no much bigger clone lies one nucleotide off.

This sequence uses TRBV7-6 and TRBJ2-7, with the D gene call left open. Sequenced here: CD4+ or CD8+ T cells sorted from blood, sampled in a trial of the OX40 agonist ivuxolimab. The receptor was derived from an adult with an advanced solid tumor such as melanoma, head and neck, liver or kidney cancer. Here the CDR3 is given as CASSLQENYEQYF. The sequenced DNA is TGTGCCAGCAGCTTACAGGAGAACTACGAGCAGTACTTC.